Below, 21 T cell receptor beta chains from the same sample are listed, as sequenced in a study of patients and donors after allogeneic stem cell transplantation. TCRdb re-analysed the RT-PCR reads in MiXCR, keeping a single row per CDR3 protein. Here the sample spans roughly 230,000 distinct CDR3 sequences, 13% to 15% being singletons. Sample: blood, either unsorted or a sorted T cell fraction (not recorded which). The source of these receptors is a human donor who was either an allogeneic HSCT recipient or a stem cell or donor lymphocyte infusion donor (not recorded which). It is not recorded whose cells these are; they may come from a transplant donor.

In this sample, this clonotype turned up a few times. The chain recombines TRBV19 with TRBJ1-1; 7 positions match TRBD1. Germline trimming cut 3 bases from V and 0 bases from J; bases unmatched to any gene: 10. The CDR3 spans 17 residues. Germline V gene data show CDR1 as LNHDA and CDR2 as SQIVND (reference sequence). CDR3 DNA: TGTGCCAGTAGTATGTACAGGGGTCTTGAGGTGAACACTGAAGCTTTCTTT. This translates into CASSMYRGLEVNTEAFF.

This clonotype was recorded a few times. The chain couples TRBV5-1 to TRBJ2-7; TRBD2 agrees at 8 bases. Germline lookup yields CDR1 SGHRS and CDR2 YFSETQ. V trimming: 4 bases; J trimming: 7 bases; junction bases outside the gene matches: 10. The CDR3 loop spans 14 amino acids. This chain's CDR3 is CASSPGGGTEEQYF. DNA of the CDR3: TGCGCCAGCAGCCCGGGGGGGGGTACGGAAGAGCAGTACTTC.

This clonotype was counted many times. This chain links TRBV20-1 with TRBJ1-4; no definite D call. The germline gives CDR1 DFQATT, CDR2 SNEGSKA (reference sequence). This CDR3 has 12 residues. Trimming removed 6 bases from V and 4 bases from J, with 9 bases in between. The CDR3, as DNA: TGCAGTGCGCCCGGGCGTAATGAAAAACTGTTTTTT. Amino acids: CSAPGRNEKLFF.

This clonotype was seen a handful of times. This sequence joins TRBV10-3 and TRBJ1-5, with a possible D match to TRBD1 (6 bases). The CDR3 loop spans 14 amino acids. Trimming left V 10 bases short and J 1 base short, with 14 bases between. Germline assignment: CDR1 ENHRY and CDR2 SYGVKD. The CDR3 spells CATVQGLSNQPQHF. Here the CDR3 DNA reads TGTGCCACCGTACAGGGATTAAGCAATCAGCCCCAGCATTTT.

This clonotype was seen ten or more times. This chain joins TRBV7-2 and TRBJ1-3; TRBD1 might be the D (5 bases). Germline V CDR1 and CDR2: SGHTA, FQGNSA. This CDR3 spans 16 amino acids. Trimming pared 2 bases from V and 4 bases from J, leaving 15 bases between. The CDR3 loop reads CASSLTGTVVGNTIYF. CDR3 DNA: TGTGCCAGCAGCTTAACCGGGACGGTGGTCGGAAACACCATATATTTT.

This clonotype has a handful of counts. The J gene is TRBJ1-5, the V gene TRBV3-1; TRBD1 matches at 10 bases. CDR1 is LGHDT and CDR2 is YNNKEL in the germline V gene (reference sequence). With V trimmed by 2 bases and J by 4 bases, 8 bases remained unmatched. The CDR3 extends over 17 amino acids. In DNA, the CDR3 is TGTGCCAGCAGCCAAACTTGGACAGGGGGAAGGAATCAGCCCCAGCATTTT. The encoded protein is CASSQTWTGGRNQPQHF.

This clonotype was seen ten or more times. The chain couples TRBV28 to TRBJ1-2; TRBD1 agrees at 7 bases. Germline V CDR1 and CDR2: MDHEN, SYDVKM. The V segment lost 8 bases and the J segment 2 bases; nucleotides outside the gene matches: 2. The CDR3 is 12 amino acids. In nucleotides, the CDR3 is TGTGCCAGCGGGGGACAGAACTATGGCTACACCTTC. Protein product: CASGGQNYGYTF.

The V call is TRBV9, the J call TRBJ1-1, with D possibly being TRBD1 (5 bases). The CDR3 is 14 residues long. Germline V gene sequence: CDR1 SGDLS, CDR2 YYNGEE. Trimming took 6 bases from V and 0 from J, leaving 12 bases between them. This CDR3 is CASNAQGLNTEAFF. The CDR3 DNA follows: TGTGCCAGCAACGCCCAGGGCTTGAACACTGAAGCTTTCTTT. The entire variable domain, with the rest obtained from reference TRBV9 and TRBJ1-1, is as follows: DSGVTQTPKHLITATGQRVTLRCSPRSGDLSVYWYQQSLDQGLQFLIQYYNGEERAKGNILERFSAQQFPDLHSELNLSSLELGDSALYFCASNAQGLNTEAFFGQGTRLTVV.

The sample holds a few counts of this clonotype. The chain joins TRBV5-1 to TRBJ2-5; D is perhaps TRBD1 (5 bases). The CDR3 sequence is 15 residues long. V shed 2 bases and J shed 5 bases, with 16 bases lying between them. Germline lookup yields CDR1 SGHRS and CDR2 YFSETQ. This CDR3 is CASSFGPGIRETQYF. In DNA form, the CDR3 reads TGCGCCAGCAGCTTTGGTCCAGGGATACGGGAGACCCAGTACTTC.

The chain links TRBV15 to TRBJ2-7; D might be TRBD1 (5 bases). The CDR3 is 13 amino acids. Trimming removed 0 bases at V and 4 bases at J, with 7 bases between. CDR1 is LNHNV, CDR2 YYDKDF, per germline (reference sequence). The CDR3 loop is CATSRDQGYEQYF. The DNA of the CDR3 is TGTGCCACCAGCAGAGACCAGGGTTACGAGCAGTACTTC.

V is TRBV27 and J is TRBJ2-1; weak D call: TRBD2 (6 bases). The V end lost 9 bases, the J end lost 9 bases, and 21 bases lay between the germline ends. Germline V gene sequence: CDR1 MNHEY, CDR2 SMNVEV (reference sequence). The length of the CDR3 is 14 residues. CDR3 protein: CASFRRGGEGEQFF. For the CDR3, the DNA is TGTGCCAGTTTTAGACGGGGAGGAGAAGGTGAGCAGTTCTTC.

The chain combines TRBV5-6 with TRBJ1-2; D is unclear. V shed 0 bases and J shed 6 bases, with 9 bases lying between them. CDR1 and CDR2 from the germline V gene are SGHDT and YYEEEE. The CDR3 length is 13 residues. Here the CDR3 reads CASSLGRSDGYTF. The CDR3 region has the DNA TGTGCCAGCAGCTTGGGACGGTCCGATGGCTACACCTTC.

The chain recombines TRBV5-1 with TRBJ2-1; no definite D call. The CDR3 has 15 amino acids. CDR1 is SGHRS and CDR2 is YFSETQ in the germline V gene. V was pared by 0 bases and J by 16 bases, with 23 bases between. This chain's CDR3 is CASSLDSTLGSPRFF. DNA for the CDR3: TGCGCCAGCAGCTTGGACAGCACCCTGGGGTCCCCCCGTTTCTTC.

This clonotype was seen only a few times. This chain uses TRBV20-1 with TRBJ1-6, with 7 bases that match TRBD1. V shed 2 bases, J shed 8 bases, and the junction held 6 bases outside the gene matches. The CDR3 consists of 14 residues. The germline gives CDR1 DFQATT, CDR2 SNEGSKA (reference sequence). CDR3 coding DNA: TGCAGTGCTAGACAAGGGGGCGGAGATTCACCCCTCCACTTT. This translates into CSARQGGGDSPLHF.

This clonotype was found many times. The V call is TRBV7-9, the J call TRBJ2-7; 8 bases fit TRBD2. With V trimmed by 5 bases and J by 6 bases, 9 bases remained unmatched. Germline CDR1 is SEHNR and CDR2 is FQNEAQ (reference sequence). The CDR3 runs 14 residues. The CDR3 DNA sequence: TGTGCCAGCAGCCTTCCGGGGACTAGTGCCGAGCAGTACTTC. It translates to CASSLPGTSAEQYF.

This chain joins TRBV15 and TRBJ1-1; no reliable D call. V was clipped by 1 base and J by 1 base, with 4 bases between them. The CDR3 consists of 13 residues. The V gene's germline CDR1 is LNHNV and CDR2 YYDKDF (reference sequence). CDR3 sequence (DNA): TGTGCCACCAGCAGAGGTCCGAACACTGAAGCTTTCTTT. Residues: CATSRGPNTEAFF.

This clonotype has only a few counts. The CDR3 DNA follows: TGCAGTGCTGCGATAGCGGGACTCGGTTCGAATACGCAGTATTTT. Encoded protein: CSAAIAGLGSNTQYF. The rearrangement joins TRBV20-1 to TRBJ2-3, with TRBD2 identical over 8 bases. CDR1 and CDR2 (germline): DFQATT, SNEGSKA (reference sequence). J lost 7 bases, V lost 5 bases, and 14 bases had no gene match. This CDR3 region has 15 residues.

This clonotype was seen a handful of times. The CDR3 coding sequence is TGTGCCAGCAGCTTCCTAGGGGGTCAGCCCCAGCATTTT. Translating gives CASSFLGGQPQHF. The rearrangement joins TRBV7-2 to TRBJ1-5; D is perhaps TRBD1 (6 bases). Germline V gene lookup returns CDR1 SGHTA and CDR2 FQGNSA. This CDR3 comprises 13 residues. Trimming pared 3 bases from V and 6 bases from J, leaving 9 bases between. The entire variable domain, with the rest obtained from reference TRBV7-2 and TRBJ1-5, is as follows: GAGVSQSPSNKVTEKGKDVELRCDPISGHTALYWYRQSLGQGLEFLIYFQGNSAPDKSGLPSDRFSAERTGGSVSTLTIQRTQQEDSAVYLCASSFLGGQPQHFGDGTRLSIL.

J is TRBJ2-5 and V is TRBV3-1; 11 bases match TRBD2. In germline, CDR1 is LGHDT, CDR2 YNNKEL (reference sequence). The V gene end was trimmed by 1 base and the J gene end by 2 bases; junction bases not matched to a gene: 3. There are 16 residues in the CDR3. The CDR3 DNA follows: TGTGCCAGCAGCCAAGCAACTAGCGGGGGACAAGAGACCCAGTACTTC. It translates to CASSQATSGGQETQYF.

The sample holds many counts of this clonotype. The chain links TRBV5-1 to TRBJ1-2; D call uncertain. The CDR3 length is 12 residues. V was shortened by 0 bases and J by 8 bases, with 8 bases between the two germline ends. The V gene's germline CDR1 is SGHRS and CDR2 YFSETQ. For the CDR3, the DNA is TGCGCCAGCAGCTTGGATACGGGAGGCTACACCTTC. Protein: CASSLDTGGYTF.

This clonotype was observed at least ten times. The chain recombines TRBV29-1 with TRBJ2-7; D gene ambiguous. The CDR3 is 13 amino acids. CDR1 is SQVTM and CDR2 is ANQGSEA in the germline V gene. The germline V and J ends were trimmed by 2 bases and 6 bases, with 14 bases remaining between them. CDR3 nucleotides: TGCAGCGTTGAATGGGCTTTGGGAAGCGAGCAGTACTTC. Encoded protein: CSVEWALGSEQYF.